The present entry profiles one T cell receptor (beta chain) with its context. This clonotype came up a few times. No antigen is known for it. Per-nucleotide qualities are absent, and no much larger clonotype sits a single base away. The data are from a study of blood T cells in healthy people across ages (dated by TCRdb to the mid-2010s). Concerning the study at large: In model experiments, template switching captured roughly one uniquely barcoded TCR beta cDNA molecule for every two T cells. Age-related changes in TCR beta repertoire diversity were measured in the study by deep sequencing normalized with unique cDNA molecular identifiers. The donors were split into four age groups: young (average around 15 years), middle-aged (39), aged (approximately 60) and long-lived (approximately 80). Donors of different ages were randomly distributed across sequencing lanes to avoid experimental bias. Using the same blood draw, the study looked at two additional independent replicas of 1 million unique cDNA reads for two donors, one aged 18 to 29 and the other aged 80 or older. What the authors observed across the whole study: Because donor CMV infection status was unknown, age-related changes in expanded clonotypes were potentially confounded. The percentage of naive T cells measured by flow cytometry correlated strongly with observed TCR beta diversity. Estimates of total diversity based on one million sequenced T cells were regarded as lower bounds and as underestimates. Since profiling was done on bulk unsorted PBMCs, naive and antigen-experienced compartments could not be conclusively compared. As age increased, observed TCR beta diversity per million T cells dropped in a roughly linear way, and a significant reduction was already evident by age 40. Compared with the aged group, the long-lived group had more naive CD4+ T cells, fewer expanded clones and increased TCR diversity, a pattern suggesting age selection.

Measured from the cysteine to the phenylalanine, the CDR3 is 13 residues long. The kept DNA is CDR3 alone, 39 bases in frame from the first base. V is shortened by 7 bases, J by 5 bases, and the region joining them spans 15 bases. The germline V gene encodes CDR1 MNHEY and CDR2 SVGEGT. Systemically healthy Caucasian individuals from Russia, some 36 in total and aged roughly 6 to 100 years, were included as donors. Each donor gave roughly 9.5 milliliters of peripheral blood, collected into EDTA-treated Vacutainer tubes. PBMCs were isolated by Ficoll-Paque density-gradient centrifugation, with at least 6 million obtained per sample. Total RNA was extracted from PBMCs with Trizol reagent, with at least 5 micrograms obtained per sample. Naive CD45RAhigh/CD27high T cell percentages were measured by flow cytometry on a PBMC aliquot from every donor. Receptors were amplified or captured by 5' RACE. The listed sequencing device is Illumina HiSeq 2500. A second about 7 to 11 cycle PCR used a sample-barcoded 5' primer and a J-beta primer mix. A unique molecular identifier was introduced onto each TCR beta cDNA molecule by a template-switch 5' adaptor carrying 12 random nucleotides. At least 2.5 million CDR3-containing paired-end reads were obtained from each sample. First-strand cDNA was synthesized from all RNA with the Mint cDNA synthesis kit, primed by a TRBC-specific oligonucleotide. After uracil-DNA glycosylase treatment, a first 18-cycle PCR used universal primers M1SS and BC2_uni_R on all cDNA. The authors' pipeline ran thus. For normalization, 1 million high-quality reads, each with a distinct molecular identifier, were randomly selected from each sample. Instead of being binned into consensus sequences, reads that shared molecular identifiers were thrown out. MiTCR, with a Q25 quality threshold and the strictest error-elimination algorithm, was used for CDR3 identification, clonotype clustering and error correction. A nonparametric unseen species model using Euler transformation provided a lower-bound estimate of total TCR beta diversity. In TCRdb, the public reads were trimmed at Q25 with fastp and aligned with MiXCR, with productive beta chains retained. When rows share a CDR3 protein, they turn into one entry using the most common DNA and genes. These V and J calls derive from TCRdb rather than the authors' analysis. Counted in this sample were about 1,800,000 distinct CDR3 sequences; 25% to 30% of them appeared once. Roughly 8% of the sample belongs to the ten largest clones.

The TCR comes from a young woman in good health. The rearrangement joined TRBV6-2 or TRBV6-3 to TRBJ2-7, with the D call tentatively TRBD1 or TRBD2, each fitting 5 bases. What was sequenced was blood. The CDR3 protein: CASNTIRGNEQYF. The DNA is TGTGCCAGCAATACCATCCGGGGCAACGAGCAGTACTTC.